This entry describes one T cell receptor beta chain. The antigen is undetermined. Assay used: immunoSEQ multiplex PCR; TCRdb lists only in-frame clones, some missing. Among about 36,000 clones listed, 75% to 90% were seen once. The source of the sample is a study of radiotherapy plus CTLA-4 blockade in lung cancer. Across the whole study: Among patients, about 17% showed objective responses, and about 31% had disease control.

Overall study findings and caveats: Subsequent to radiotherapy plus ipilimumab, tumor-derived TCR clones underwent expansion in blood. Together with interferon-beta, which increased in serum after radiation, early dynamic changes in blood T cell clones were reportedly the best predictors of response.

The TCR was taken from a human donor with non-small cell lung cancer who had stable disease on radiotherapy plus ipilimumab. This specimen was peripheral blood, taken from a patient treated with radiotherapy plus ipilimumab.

The CDR3 spells CASSLVPDNEQFF. In DNA, the CDR3 is TGCGCCAGCAGCTTGGTTCCCGACAATGAGCAGTTCTTC. The chain employs TRBV5-1 and TRBJ2-1; D unclear. Trimming took off 0 bases at V and 5 bases at J, with 6 bases between the two ends. CDR3 length: 13 amino acids. CDR1 and CDR2 from the germline V gene are SGHRS and YFSETQ.